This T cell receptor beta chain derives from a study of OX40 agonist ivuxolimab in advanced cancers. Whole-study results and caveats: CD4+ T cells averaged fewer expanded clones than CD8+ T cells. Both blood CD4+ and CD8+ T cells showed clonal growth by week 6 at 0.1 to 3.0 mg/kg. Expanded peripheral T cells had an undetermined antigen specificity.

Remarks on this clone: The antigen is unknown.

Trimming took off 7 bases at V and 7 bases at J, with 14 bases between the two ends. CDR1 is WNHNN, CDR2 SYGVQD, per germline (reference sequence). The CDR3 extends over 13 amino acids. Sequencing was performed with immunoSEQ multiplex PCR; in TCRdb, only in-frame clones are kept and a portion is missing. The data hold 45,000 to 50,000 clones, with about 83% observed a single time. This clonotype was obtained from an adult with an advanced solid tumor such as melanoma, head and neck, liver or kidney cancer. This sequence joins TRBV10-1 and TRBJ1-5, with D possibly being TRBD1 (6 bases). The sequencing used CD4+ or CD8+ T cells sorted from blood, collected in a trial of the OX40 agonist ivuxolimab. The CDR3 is CASKGEVRQPQHF. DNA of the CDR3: TGCGCCAGCAAGGGGGAGGTGCGACAGCCCCAGCATTTT.